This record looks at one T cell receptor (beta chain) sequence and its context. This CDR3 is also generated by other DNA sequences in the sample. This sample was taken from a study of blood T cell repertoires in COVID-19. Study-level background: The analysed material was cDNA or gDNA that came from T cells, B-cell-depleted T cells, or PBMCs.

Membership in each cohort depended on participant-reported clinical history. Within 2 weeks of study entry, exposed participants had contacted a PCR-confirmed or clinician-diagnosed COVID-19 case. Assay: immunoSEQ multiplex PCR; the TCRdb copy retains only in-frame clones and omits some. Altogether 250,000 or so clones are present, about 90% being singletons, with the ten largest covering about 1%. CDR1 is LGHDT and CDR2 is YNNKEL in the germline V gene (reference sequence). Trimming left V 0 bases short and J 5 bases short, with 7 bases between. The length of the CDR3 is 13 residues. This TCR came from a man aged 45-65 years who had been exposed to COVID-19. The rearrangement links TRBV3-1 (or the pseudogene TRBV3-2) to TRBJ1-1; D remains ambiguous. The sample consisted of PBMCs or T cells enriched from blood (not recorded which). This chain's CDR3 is CASSQEGRTEAFF. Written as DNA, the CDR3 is TGTGCCAGCAGCCAAGAGGGCAGGACTGAAGCTTTCTTT.